These 12 T cell receptor beta chains originate from one sample sequenced in a study of cytomegalovirus exposure and HLA in healthy donors. 13 Jbeta primers and 60 Vbeta primers were used for the PCR. Repertoires were generated with immunoSEQ multiplex PCR, while TCRdb's copy carries only in-frame clones and drops some. The sample includes 120,000 or so clones, approximately 65% of them seen just once. Sequences were obtained from PBMCs. The receptors originated from a man between 18 and 29 years old in good health and CMV-seronegative.

The chain carries TRBV28 and TRBJ1-1; 8 nucleotides agree with TRBD1. The CDR3 sequence is 14 residues long. The J segment lost 4 bases and the V segment lost 6 bases, leaving 7 bases of the junction unmatched. Germline V lookup: CDR1 MDHEN, CDR2 SYDVKM. CDR3 protein: CASRSGQVGTEAFF. The CDR3, as DNA: TGTGCCAGCAGATCGGGACAGGTGGGCACTGAAGCTTTCTTT.

The chain has TRBV28 and TRBJ1-1; perhaps TRBD1 as D (5 bases). The CDR3 covers 11 residues. Trimming removed 5 bases at V and 5 bases at J, with 6 bases between. Germline V gene data show CDR1 as MDHEN and CDR2 as SYDVKM. CDR3: CASSRGTEAFF. Here the CDR3 DNA reads TGTGCCAGCAGTCGGGGGACTGAAGCTTTCTTT.

The chain carries TRBV19 and TRBJ1-5; tentatively, D is TRBD1 (6 bases). The CDR3 contains 14 residues. The V end lost 2 bases, the J end lost 7 bases, and 12 bases lay between the germline ends. From germline, CDR1 is LNHDA and CDR2 SQIVND (reference sequence). In nucleotides, the CDR3 is TGTGCCAGTAGTATATCAGGGGATACCCAGCCCCAGCATTTT. Translation gives CASSISGDTQPQHF.

The chain recombines TRBV11-2 with TRBJ1-4, with 10 bases identical to TRBD1. The V gene's germline CDR1 is SGHAT and CDR2 FQNNGV. This CDR3 contains 18 residues. V dropped 5 bases and J dropped 0; count of bases not matched to a gene: 9. The CDR3 sequence: CASSQRQGATPTNEKLFF. Here the CDR3 DNA reads TGTGCCAGCAGCCAAAGACAGGGGGCTACCCCAACTAATGAAAAACTGTTTTTT.

This clone was observed a handful of times. V usage is TRBV5-4 and J usage is TRBJ2-1; 9 positions agree with TRBD2. The junction had 1 base not matched to a gene; V was cut back by 0 bases and J by 9 bases. This CDR3 has 13 residues. Germline values: CDR1 SGHNT, CDR2 YYREEE (reference sequence). CDR3 region: CASSLVREGEQFF. CDR3 DNA: TGTGCCAGCAGCTTGGTGCGGGAGGGTGAGCAGTTCTTC.

This chain joins TRBV7-9 and TRBJ1-3, with D perhaps TRBD1 (6 bases). The CDR3 consists of 18 residues. Germline CDR1 is SEHNR and CDR2 is FQNEAQ (reference sequence). The V gene lost 4 bases and the J gene lost 2 bases, with 21 bases spanning the gap. The CDR3 region is CASSSSTVSWGPGNTIYF. The CDR3, as DNA: TGTGCCAGCAGCTCTTCGACAGTCAGTTGGGGGCCTGGAAACACCATATATTTT.

This sequence joins TRBV15 and TRBJ1-2; the D gene is possibly TRBD1 (5 bases). Germline lookup yields CDR1 LNHNV and CDR2 YYDKDF (reference sequence). The length of the CDR3 is 14 residues. V was clipped by 1 base and J by 5 bases, with 11 bases between them. The CDR3, as DNA: TGTGCCACCAGCAGAGCTAAGGGGCATTATGGCTACACCTTC. Protein sequence: CATSRAKGHYGYTF.

The chain is built from TRBV13 and TRBJ2-7; 7 positions match TRBD1. V shed 7 bases, J shed 5 bases, and the junction held 17 bases outside the gene matches. CDR1 and CDR2 (germline): PRHDT, FYEKMQ (reference sequence). CDR3 size: 16 residues. The CDR3 DNA sequence: TGTGCCAGCACCCTCCTGGGGGCAGGGGGTACCCACGAGCAGTACTTC. It translates to CASTLLGAGGTHEQYF.

The genes are TRBV6-1 and TRBJ1-2, with D unclear. Germline lookup yields CDR1 MNHNS and CDR2 SASEGT. Deletions cut 2 bases from V and 4 bases from J, with 5 bases between. The CDR3 length is 12 residues. The chain's CDR3 is CASSENSYGYTF. CDR3 in DNA: TGTGCCAGCAGTGAAAACAGCTATGGCTACACCTTC.

The chain uses TRBV28 and TRBJ1-1, with D unresolved. The length of the CDR3 is 12 residues. The ends were cut back, 3 bases at V and 3 bases at J, with 5 bases in the middle. CDR1 and CDR2 (germline): MDHEN, SYDVKM. The CDR3 nucleotides are TGTGCCAGCAGTTTTCCGTACACTGAAGCTTTCTTT. Translating it yields CASSFPYTEAFF. Full variable domain (remainder filled in from reference TRBV28 and TRBJ1-1): DVKVTQSSRYLVKRTGEKVFLECVQDMDHENMFWYRQDPGLGLRLIYFSYDVKMKEKGDIPEGYSVSREKKERFSLILESASTNQTSMYLCASSFPYTEAFFGQGTRLTVV.

The rearrangement joins TRBV11-2 to TRBJ2-2, with D possibly matching TRBD2 (6 bases). Germline CDR1 reads SGHAT; CDR2 reads FQNNGV. Trimming pared 5 bases from V and 3 bases from J, leaving 16 bases between. The length of the CDR3 is 16 residues. CDR3 nucleotides: TGTGCCAGCAGCCCGATGGGGGGAGAATACACCGGGGAGCTGTTTTTT. This translates into CASSPMGGEYTGELFF.

V and J are TRBV18 and TRBJ2-3; tentative D call: TRBD1 (6 bases). The germline V and J ends were trimmed by 1 base and 0 bases, with 17 bases remaining between them. The CDR3 runs 18 residues. In germline, CDR1 is KGHSH, CDR2 LQKENI. The CDR3 spells CASSPLVYRALSTDTQYF. The CDR3 nucleotides read TGTGCCAGCTCACCACTAGTCTACAGGGCTCTAAGCACAGATACGCAGTATTTT.